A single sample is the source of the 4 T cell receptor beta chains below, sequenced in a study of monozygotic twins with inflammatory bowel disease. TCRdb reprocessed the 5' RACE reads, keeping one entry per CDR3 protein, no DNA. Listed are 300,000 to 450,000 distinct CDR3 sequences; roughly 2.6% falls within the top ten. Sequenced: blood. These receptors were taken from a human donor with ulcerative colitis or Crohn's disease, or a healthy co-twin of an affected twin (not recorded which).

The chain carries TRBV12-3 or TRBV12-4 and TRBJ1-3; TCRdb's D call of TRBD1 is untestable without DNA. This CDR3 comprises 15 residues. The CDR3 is CASSRGPSSGNTIYF.

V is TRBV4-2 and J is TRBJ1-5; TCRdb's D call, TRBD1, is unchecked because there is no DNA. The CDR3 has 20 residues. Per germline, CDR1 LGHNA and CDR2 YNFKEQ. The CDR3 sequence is CASSNLPLSTGSLSNQPQHF.

This CDR3 is CASSHHLQGNSYNEQFF. V and J are TRBV4-3 and TRBJ2-1; the D gene TCRdb calls, TRBD1, cannot be checked with no DNA. Germline V gene data show CDR1 as LGHNA and CDR2 as YSLEER. The CDR3 loop spans 17 amino acids.

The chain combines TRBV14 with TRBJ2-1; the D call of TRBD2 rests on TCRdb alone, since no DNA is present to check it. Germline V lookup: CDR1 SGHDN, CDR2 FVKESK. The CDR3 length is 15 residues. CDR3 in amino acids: CASSQESAGSNEQFF.